The present TCR beta chain was sequenced within a study of CD8 T cells in Susac syndrome. In blood CD8+ and CD4+ T cells, TCR beta underwent sequencing. TEMRA cells were FACS-enriched, while CD8+ and CD4+ T cells were negatively isolated. An input of roughly 0.45 to 1 ug of RNA was subjected to reverse transcription using random hexamers. Amplification of the TCR beta CDR3 was carried out by immunoSEQ multiplex PCR, which spanned a total of 54 Vbeta and 13 Jbeta segments. MiXCR, applied by TCRdb to the immunoSEQ multiplex PCR reads, yields one record per CDR3 protein. The sample holds a few hundred thousand distinct CDR3 sequences; roughly 95% are singletons and the top ten take around 0.067%. The V gene end was trimmed by 1 base and the J gene end by 5 bases; junction bases not matched to a gene: 3. The CDR3 is 16 residues long. From germline, CDR1 is SGHRS and CDR2 YFSETQ.

The clonotype was recovered from a human donor with multiple sclerosis. This chain joins TRBV5-1 and TRBJ2-1, with 13 nucleotides matching TRBD2. What was sequenced was CD4+ T cells from PBMCs. CDR3 amino acids: CASSLLLAGGDNEQFF. For the CDR3, the DNA is TGCGCCAGCAGCTTGTTACTAGCGGGGGGGGACAATGAGCAGTTCTTC.